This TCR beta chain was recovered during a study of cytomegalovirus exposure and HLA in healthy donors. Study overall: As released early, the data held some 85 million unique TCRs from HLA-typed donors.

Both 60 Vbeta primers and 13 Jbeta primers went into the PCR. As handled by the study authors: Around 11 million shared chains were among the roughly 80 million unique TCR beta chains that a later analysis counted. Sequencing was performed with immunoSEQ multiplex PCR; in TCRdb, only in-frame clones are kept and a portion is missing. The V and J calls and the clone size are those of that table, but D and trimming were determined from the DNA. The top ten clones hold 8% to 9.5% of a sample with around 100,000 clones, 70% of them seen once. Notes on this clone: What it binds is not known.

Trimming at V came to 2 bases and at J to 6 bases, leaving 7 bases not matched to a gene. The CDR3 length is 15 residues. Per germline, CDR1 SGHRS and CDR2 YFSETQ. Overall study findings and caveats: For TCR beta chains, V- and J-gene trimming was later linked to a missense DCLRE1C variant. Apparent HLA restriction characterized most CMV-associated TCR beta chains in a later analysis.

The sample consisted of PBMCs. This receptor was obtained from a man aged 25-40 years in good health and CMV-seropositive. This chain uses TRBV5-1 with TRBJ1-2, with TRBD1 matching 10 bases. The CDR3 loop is CASSLASGQGDGYTF. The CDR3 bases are TGCGCCAGCAGCTTAGCCAGCGGACAGGGGGATGGCTACACCTTC.